This T cell receptor beta chain is from a study of blood T cell repertoires in COVID-19. As for the study in general: Samples representing acute and convalescent COVID-19 were sourced from the United States, Italy and Spain. Sample material is recorded as cDNA or gDNA derived from T cells, B-cell-depleted T cells, or PBMCs.

Germline V lookup: CDR1 SGHRS, CDR2 YFSETQ. The CDR3 is 14 residues long. V gave up 1 base and J gave up 4 bases, with 8 bases separating them. Authors' analysis steps: Using reference gene primer amplification, nucleated cell counts were estimated. Some clones are missing from TCRdb's copy, which holds only in-frame ones; the method was immunoSEQ multiplex PCR. D and trimming were read from the DNA, whereas the V and J calls and clone size are those reported in that table. Altogether fewer than 350,000 clones are present, around 85% being singletons, with the ten largest covering around 4%. The gene calls are TRBV5-1 and TRBJ2-2; no clear D. The receptor was isolated from a woman between 50 and 59 years old with active or convalescent COVID-19. The sample comprised peripheral blood. The CDR3 region is CASSLNPGTGELFF. The CDR3, as DNA: TGCGCCAGCAGCTTGAATCCCGGCACCGGGGAGCTGTTTTTT.